A selection of T cell receptor beta chains follows, all from one sample in a study of blood T cell repertoires in COVID-19. Sequencing was performed with immunoSEQ multiplex PCR; in TCRdb, only in-frame clones are kept and a portion is missing. This sample has 150,000 to 200,000 clones, with approximately 85% found just once. Sequencing was carried out using peripheral blood. The receptors originated from a woman over 75 with acute or convalescent COVID-19. Each CDR3 is given with its conserved first and last residue. The D gene is left open where the match is weak. Clone size is not always given. Where it is, it says once, few, many or a class for expanded clones.

TRBJ1-6,NA,NA,TRBV18,TGTGCCAGCTCACCCCTGAGGGAGTCACCCCTCCACTTT,CASSPLRESPLHF
TRBJ2-1,once,TRBD2,TRBV3-1/TRBV3-2,TGTGCCAGCAGCCTAGCGGGAGGGCCCTCCAATGAGCAGTTCTTC,CASSLAGGPSNEQFF
TRBJ1-2,many,NA,TRBV5-4,TGTGCCAGCGCAACGGACAGCTACTATGGCTACACCTTC,CASATDSYYGYTF
TRBJ2-2,few,TRBD1,TRBV7-2,TGTGCCAGCAGCTTAGGGACAGGGTACACCGGGGAGCTGTTTTTT,CASSLGTGYTGELFF
TRBJ2-3,NA,TRBD2,TRBV19,TGTGCCAGTAGTGGGGGACTAGCGGAGACCCCTCGCACAGATACGCAGTATTTT,CASSGGLAETPRTDTQYF
TRBJ2-3,NA,TRBD2,TRBV5-4,TGTGCCAGCAGCTGGACTAGCGGGTTTTCAGATACGCAGTATTTT,CASSWTSGFSDTQYF
TRBJ1-4,NA,TRBD1,TRBV23-1,TGCGCCAGCAGTCATCCTGACAGGGCCACTAATGAAAAACTGTTTTTT,CASSHPDRATNEKLFF
TRBJ1-2,NA,TRBD1,TRBV2,TGTGCCAGTGACACCGCGGGACAGTACTATGGCTACACCTTC,CASDTAGQYYGYTF
TRBJ1-1,NA,TRBD1,TRBV5-1,TGCGCCAGCAGCTTGGGCCCAACGGGACAGAGGAACACTGAAGCTTTCTTT,CASSLGPTGQRNTEAFF
TRBJ2-7,NA,TRBD1,TRBV18,TGTGCCAGCTCACCACCGAAGGGGACAGGGGACCACGAGCAGTACTTC,CASSPPKGTGDHEQYF
TRBJ1-5,few,NA,TRBV3-1/TRBV3-2,TGTGCCAGCAGCCAAGGAGGGTATAGCAATCAGCCCCAGCATTTT,CASSQGGYSNQPQHF
TRBJ1-6,NA,NA,TRBV6-1,TGTGCCAGCAGTGAAGCTATCGGCAGGGGAAGTTCACCCCTCCACTTT,CASSEAIGRGSSPLHF
TRBJ2-6,NA,NA,TRBV5-1,TGCGCCAGCAGCTCAGGAGGGAGTAGTGGGGCCAACGTCCTGACTTTC,CASSSGGSSGANVLTF
TRBJ2-2,NA,NA,TRBV7-9,TGTGCCAGCAGCTACAGAGGGGGTGGCACCGGGGAGCTGTTTTTT,CASSYRGGGTGELFF
TRBJ2-7,NA,TRBD2,TRBV5-4,TGTGCCAGCAGCTTACTAGCGGAAACCTACGAGCAGTACTTC,CASSLLAETYEQYF
TRBJ2-3,NA,NA,TRBV14,TGTGCCAGCAGCCAAGTGCGGGGGCGCACAGATACGCAGTATTTT,CASSQVRGRTDTQYF
TRBJ1-2,NA,NA,TRBV7-2,TGTGCCAGCAGCTTGACGGTCGGAGAGGCTTATGGCTACACCTTC,CASSLTVGEAYGYTF
TRBJ2-7,few,TRBD2,TRBV11-2,TGTGCCAGCAGCGGCGGGGAGCGGGAGAGGTACGAGCAGTACTTC,CASSGGERERYEQYF
TRBJ2-1,NA,NA,TRBV7-2,TGTGCCAGCAGCCCTGAGCGCGGGGGCTGGAACAATGAGCAGTTCTTC,CASSPERGGWNNEQFF
TRBJ2-5,NA,TRBD2,TRBV7-2,TGTGCCAGCAGCCCGGCGGTTCTTAGCGGGGGAGACCAAGAGACCCAGTACTTC,CASSPAVLSGGDQETQYF
TRBJ2-2,NA,NA,TRBV11-2,TGTGCCAGCAGCTTATCTTTTTCGAGTACGAACACCGGGGAGCTGTTTTTT,CASSLSFSSTNTGELFF
TRBJ2-3,NA,NA,TRBV7-6,TGTGCCAGCAGCCGCACAGGGGGGGAACTGGATACGCAGTATTTT,CASSRTGGELDTQYF
TRBJ2-1,NA,TRBD1,TRBV11-2,TGTGCCAGCAGCTCCACCGGGACAGGTATAGGGGAGCAGTTCTTC,CASSSTGTGIGEQFF
TRBJ2-4,NA,TRBD1,TRBV5-6,TGTGCCAGCAGCTACCACCGGGACAGTGTAGCCAAAAACATTCAGTACTTC,CASSYHRDSVAKNIQYF
TRBJ2-1,NA,NA,TRBV6-5,TGTGCCAGCAGTACTAACAATGAGCAGTTCTTC,CASSTNNEQFF
TRBJ2-3,NA,TRBD1,TRBV5-4,TGTGCCAGCAGCTTCAGACAGGGCTCTGATACGCAGTATTTT,CASSFRQGSDTQYF
TRBJ1-1,NA,NA,TRBV5-1,TGCGCCAGCAGCTTGGACAGTTTTACTGAAGCTTTCTTT,CASSLDSFTEAFF
TRBJ2-7,few,NA,TRBV5-6,TGTGCCAGCAGCCGGGCCTACGAGCAGTACTTC,CASSRAYEQYF
TRBJ2-7,NA,TRBD1,TRBV7-2,TGTGCCAGCAGCTGGACAGGTGACCTACGCGAGCAGTACTTC,CASSWTGDLREQYF